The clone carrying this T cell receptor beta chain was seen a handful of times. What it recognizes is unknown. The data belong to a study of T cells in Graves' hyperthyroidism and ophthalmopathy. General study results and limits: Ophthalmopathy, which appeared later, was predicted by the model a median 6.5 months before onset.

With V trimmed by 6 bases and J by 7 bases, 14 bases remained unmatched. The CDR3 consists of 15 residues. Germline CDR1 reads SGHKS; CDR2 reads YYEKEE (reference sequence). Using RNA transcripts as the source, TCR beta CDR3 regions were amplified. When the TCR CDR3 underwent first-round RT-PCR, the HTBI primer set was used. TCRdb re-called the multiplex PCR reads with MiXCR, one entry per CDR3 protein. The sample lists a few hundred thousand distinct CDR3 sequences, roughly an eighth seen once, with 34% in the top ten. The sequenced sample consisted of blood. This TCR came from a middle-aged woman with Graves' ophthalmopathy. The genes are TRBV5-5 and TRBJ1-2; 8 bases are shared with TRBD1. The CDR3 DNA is TGTGCCAGCAACTCGCGCTCGGGACAGGCCGGTGGCTACACCTTC. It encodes CASNSRSGQAGGYTF.